This is a list of T cell receptor beta chains from one sample in a study of T cells in Graves' hyperthyroidism and ophthalmopathy. MiXCR was run by TCRdb on the multiplex PCR reads, yielding one entry per CDR3 protein. The sample lists approximately 610,000 distinct CDR3 sequences; over 15% were seen once. The sequenced sample consisted of blood. These receptors all stem from a woman between 18 and 29 years old with Graves' hyperthyroidism. Both conserved end residues are part of each CDR3. The D gene is left open where the match is weak. Clone size appears in some rows only: once, few, many, or a class for an expanded clone.

d_gene: TRBD2
j_gene: TRBJ2-7
abundance: .
v_gene: TRBV12-3/TRBV12-4
CDR3aa: CASSPRTSGSFEQYF
CDR3nt: TGTGCCAGCAGCCCCCGGACTAGCGGGAGTTTTGAGCAGTACTTC

d_gene: TRBD2
j_gene: TRBJ2-7
abundance: many
v_gene: TRBV12-3/TRBV12-4
CDR3aa: CASRAGGGRGEQYF
CDR3nt: TGTGCCAGCAGGGCGGGGGGGGGGCGCGGCGAGCAGTACTTC

d_gene: .
j_gene: TRBJ2-1
abundance: few
v_gene: TRBV5-1
CDR3aa: CASSQGLIYNEQFF
CDR3nt: TGCGCCAGCAGCCAGGGACTTATCTACAATGAGCAGTTCTTC

d_gene: .
j_gene: TRBJ2-2
abundance: many
v_gene: TRBV6-1
CDR3aa: CASSSHDTGELFF
CDR3nt: TGTGCCAGCAGTTCCCACGACACCGGGGAGCTGTTTTTT

d_gene: TRBD1
j_gene: TRBJ2-3
abundance: .
v_gene: TRBV6-1
CDR3aa: CASLKGAWDTQYF
CDR3nt: TGTGCCAGCTTAAAGGGGGCCTGGGATACGCAGTATTTT

d_gene: TRBD1
j_gene: TRBJ1-1
abundance: many
v_gene: TRBV27
CDR3aa: CASSSHRGLRTEAFF
CDR3nt: TGTGCCAGCAGTTCCCACAGGGGGCTACGGACTGAAGCTTTCTTT

d_gene: .
j_gene: TRBJ2-3
abundance: .
v_gene: TRBV24-1
CDR3aa: CATSDFVQGTDMQYF
CDR3nt: TGTGCCACCAGTGATTTTGTCCAGGGTACAGATATGCAGTATTTT

d_gene: .
j_gene: TRBJ1-1
abundance: many
v_gene: TRBV2
CDR3aa: CASRVDNRNTEAFF
CDR3nt: TGTGCCAGCAGGGTGGACAACCGGAACACTGAAGCTTTCTTT

d_gene: TRBD1
j_gene: TRBJ1-1
abundance: many
v_gene: TRBV10-3
CDR3aa: CASTPGQRVGAFF
CDR3nt: TGTGCCAGCACACCGGGACAGAGGGTTGGGGCTTTCTTT

d_gene: .
j_gene: TRBJ2-1
abundance: many
v_gene: TRBV6-1
CDR3aa: CASSFGPYNEQFF
CDR3nt: TGTGCCAGCAGCTTCGGGCCCTACAATGAGCAGTTCTTC

d_gene: .
j_gene: TRBJ2-2
abundance: .
v_gene: TRBV11-2
CDR3aa: CASSLERETGELFF
CDR3nt: TGTGCCAGCAGCTTGGAGAGGGAAACCGGGGAGCTGTTTTTT

d_gene: TRBD1
j_gene: TRBJ1-6
abundance: .
v_gene: TRBV20-1
CDR3aa: CSARDRGTGYSPLHF
CDR3nt: TGCAGTGCTAGAGATCGAGGGACAGGTTATTCACCCCTCCACTTT

d_gene: .
j_gene: TRBJ1-5
abundance: few
v_gene: TRBV24-1
CDR3aa: CATSDSQKNQPQHF
CDR3nt: TGTGCCACCAGTGATAGCCAGAAGAATCAGCCCCAGCATTTT

d_gene: .
j_gene: TRBJ2-1
abundance: few
v_gene: TRBV20-1
CDR3aa: CSAEGWAEQFF
CDR3nt: TGCAGTGCAGAGGGGTGGGCTGAGCAGTTCTTC

d_gene: .
j_gene: TRBJ1-6
abundance: few
v_gene: TRBV6-1
CDR3aa: CASARNSPLHF
CDR3nt: TGTGCCTCGGCGCGGAATTCACCCCTCCACTTT

d_gene: .
j_gene: TRBJ2-1
abundance: few
v_gene: TRBV2
CDR3aa: CASSGSGYYNEQFF
CDR3nt: TGTGCCAGCAGTGGCAGCGGATACTACAATGAGCAGTTCTTC

d_gene: .
j_gene: TRBJ1-5
abundance: .
v_gene: TRBV27
CDR3aa: CASSLLGENQPQHF
CDR3nt: TGTGCCAGCAGTTTATTAGGGGAGAATCAGCCCCAGCATTTT

d_gene: .
j_gene: TRBJ2-3
abundance: .
v_gene: TRBV7-2
CDR3aa: CASSLHRDTQYF
CDR3nt: TGTGCCAGCAGCTTACACCGAGATACGCAGTATTTT